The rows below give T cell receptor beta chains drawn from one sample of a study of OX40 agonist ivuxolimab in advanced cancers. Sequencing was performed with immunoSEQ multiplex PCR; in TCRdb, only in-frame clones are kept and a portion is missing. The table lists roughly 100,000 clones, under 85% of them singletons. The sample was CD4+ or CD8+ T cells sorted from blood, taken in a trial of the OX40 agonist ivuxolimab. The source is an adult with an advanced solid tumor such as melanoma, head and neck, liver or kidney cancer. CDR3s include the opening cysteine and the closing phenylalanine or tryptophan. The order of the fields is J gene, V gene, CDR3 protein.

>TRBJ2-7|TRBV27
CASRRSDGTYEQYF
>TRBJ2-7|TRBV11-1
CASRQGGLYYEQYF
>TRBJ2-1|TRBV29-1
CSVESRSPYNEQFF
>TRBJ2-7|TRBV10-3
CAISESGGAFYEQYF
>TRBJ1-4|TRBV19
CASSMTRGEKLFF
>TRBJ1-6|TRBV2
CASSEKSRTGNSPLHF
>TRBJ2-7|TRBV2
CASNRASGRNHEQYF
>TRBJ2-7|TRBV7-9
CASSLERAHEQYF
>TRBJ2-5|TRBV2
CASSPLQVSETQYF
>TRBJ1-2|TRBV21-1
CASSKGVGGWGRMPNYGYTF
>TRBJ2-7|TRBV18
CASSPGHYEQYF
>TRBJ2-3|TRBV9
CASSVDGGRSTDTQYF
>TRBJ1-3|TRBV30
CAWSPGWMGNTIYF
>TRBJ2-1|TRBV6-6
CASRRQGVSNEQFF
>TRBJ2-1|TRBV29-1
CSVEGTGWNYNEQFF
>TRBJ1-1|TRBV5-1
CASSLDSQGTEAFF
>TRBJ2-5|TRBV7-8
CASSRMEETQYF
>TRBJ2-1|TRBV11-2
CASSGYDRSSYNEQFF
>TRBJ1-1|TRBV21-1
CASTSRWGGGANTEAFF
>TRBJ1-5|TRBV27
CASSSRDRVQPQHF
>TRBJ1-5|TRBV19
CASTPQNRGYSNQPQHF
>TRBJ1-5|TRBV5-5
CASALGGSNQPQHF
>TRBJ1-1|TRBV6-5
CASSYLQTNTEAFF
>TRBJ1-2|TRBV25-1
CASSYGRVGGYTF
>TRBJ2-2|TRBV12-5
CASGLGTGTLAGELFF
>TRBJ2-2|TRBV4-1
CASSHATTSRNTGELFF
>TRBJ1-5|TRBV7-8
CASSLFTGQYSNQPQHF
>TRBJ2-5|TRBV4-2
CASSQARGTETQYF
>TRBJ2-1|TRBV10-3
CAISGDGLIYNEQFF
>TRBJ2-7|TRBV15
CATSSGSKYEQYF
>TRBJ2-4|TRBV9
CASSVDAGLTKNIQYF
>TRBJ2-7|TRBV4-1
CASSYRQAYEQYF
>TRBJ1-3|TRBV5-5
CASSVILGGNTIYF
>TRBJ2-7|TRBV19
CATTLAGGGEQYF
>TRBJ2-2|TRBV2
CASSLRVGGELFF
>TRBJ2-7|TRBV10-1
CASTRLAGAEQYF
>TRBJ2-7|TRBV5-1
CASTISPGQGAYEQYF
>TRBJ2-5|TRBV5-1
CASSLTHAQETQYF
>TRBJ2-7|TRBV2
CASILGLAGVGEQYF
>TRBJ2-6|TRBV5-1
CASSFFGTSSSGANVLTF
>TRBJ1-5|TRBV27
CASSLVSNQPQHF
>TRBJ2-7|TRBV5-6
CASSPVGTGYEQYF
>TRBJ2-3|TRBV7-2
CASSYRRATDTQYF
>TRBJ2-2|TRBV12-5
CASAAEGWAGELFF
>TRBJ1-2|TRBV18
CASSPYRDPENYGYTF
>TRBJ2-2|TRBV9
CASSLDPGELFF
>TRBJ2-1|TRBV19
CASSPSGGNHNEQFF
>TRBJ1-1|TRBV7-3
CASSLTGTVEAFF
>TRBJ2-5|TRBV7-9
CASSLGRTSGGETQYF